The entry below describes one T cell receptor (beta chain). No cognate antigen has been identified for it. No much larger clone exists at a distance of one base, and base qualities are not known. In the paper's terms, the time point label means: pre-treatment sample, taken before nivolumab and TIL therapy. Between October 2017 and early 2020, a dual-center phase I trial enrolled adults who had stage 4 NSCLC. The samples were drawn from an open-label, single-arm phase I trial testing tumor-infiltrating lymphocyte therapy combined with nivolumab in advanced non-small cell lung cancer. Mononuclear cells from blood collected in EDTA tubes were isolated on a Ficoll gradient and snap-frozen as pellets, and DNA was then extracted using a Qiagen mini-prep kit. TCR beta CDR3 regions were amplified from genomic DNA by bias-controlled multiplex PCR with the immunoSEQ v3 hsTCRB kit. An Illumina NextSeq 500 was used to sequence the TCR libraries, reaching approximately 2.1 million read pairs at survey level or roughly 5-6.5 million at deep level. The study's processing was this. Clonality was reported by immunoSEQ Analyzer software, which also assigned V, D and J genes and filtered out non-productive sequences. Repertoires of infused TIL and blood were compared using productive Simpson clonality and the Morisita overlap index of productive TRB rearrangements. The absolute count of a clonotype in blood was estimated by multiplying the lymphocyte count by the CD3+ fraction and by the productive frequency of the clone. Here the immuneACCESS table is served through TCRdb, limited to in-frame sequences with V and J called. Missing clones are a known gap in these copies; in checked studies unresolved V genes cover under half, and the rest lacks a known reason. V, J and clone size are taken as reported in that table, and D and trimming were inferred from the DNA itself. The sample data list about 60,000 clones, and 69% of these were observed just once. The ten largest clones capture roughly 6.6% of the sample.

This sample is part of a study of TIL therapy for anti-PD-1-resistant metastatic lung cancer listed by TCRdb under 2021. About the investigation overall: Tumors were harvested before any PD-1/PD-L1 blockade; patients then received nivolumab, and those progressing received lymphodepletion, expanded TIL infusion and IL-2. Enrolled patients had a median age of around 58 years (range 38-75) and a median tumor PD-L1 proportion score of less than 7%. Most of the cohort had lung adenocarcinoma, including a handful of EGFR-mutant tumors and two ALK-rearranged tumors, and half of the patients were either current or former smokers. Across the cohort, whole-exome sequencing showed a median non-synonymous tumor mutation burden of around 1.4 mutations per megabase. Tumor and peripheral blood T cell receptor beta sequencing was used to track clonotypes across tumor, expanded TIL product and serial blood samples.

The investigation overall reported the following: The cohort was highly selected, with more treatment-naive, never-smoker and oncogene-addicted patients than typical, limiting generalizability. The study protocol defined all tumor marker inferences as exploratory. Clonotypes from the infused TIL partially replaced the baseline peripheral repertoire and then declined over months, and persistence showed no apparent association with response.

Trimming takes 2 bases from V and 0 bases from J, and the germline ends sit 5 bases apart. Including the terminal cysteine and phenylalanine, the CDR3 comprises 14 residues. Only the CDR3 DNA stays, 42 bases, in frame from base 1. CDR1 is given as SEHNR and CDR2 as FQNEAQ, both from the germline V gene (reference sequence). The sequences come from blood, collected at baseline. This clonotype was obtained from a person between 25 and 79 years old with non-small cell lung cancer. This chain is built from TRBV7-9 and TRBJ2-1; no confident D gene assignment can be made. The bases read TGTGCCAGCAGCTTACCAAGCTCCTACAATGAGCAGTTCTTC. It codes for CASSLPSSYNEQFF.